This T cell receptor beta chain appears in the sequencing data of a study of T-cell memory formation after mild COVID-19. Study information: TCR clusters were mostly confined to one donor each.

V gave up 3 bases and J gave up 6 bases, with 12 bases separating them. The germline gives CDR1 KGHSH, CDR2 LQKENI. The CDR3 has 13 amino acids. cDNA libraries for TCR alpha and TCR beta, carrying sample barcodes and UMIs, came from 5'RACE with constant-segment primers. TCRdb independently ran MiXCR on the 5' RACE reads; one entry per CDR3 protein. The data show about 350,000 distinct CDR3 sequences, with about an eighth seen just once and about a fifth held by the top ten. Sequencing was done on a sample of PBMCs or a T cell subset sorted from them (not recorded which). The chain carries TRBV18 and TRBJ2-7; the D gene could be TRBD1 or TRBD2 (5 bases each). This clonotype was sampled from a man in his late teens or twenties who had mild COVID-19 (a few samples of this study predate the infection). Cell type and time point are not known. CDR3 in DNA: TGTGCCAGCTCACCTGGGACCGGCCCCGAGCAGTACGTC. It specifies CASSPGTGPEQYV.